Listed here are 14 T cell receptor beta chains from one sample, sequenced in a study of blood T cells in healthy people across ages. Using a J-beta primer mix together with a sample-barcoded 5' primer, a second PCR was run for roughly 7 to 11 cycles. Each CDR3 protein gets one entry after TCRdb re-called the 5' RACE reads with MiXCR. The sample records 710,000 or so distinct CDR3 sequences, roughly 20% being singletons. Sequencing was performed on blood. The receptor source for this set is a man in his 70s in good health.

This clonotype has more than one count but fewer than ten. The junction and the germline gene differ at one end; a read error may be behind it. The CDR3 sequence: CASSSASSGRGSYNEQFF. In DNA, the CDR3 is TGTGCCAGTAGCTCGGCCTCTAGCGGGAGGGGATCCTACAATGAGCAGTTCTTC. The chain combines TRBV7-2 with TRBJ2-1; TRBD2 matches at 12 bases. The CDR3 runs to 18 residues. Looked up from germline, CDR1 is SGHTA and CDR2 is FQGNSA. The entire variable domain, with the rest obtained from reference TRBV7-2 and TRBJ2-1, is as follows: GAGVSQSPSNKVTEKGKDVELRCDPISGHTALYWYRQSLGQGLEFLIYFQGNSAPDKSGLPSDRFSAERTGGSVSTLTIQRTQQEDSAVYLCASSSASSGRGSYNEQFFGPGTRLTVL.

V usage is TRBV29-1 and J usage is TRBJ2-5; 7 bases map to TRBD1. The CDR3 loop spans 15 amino acids. Trimming removed 6 bases from V and 4 bases from J; junction bases left unmatched: 14. Germline V gene sequence: CDR1 SQVTM, CDR2 ANQGSEA. The CDR3 loop reads CSVGVGLTGAETQYF. In DNA form, the CDR3 reads TGCAGCGTGGGCGTAGGGCTTACAGGGGCAGAGACCCAGTACTTC.

This clonotype was counted between two and nine times. The rearrangement links TRBV15 to TRBJ2-5; D gene uncertain. The germline V gene encodes CDR1 LNHNV and CDR2 YYDKDF (reference sequence). Between the trimmed V and J ends, which lost 0 bases and 6 bases, there was a span of 5 bases. This CDR3 has 12 amino acids. Here the CDR3 reads CATSRDWQTQYF. CDR3 bases: TGTGCCACCAGCAGAGATTGGCAGACCCAGTACTTC.

This clonotype turned up a few times. One end of the junction varies from germline; a read error may be responsible. The chain joins TRBV27 to TRBJ2-5; tentatively, D is TRBD2 (6 bases). This CDR3 contains 11 residues. Germline loops: CDR1 MNHEY, CDR2 SMNVEV (reference sequence). The CDR3 region is CASSPRRALFF. CDR3 DNA: TGTGCCAGCAGTCCGAGGAGGGCACTGTTCTTC.

Concerning this clonotype itself: An end of the junction differs from the germline gene, which may be a read error. The chain recombines TRBV11-2 with TRBJ2-1, with TRBD1 as a possible D gene (7 bases). Germline V lookup: CDR1 SGHAT, CDR2 FQNNGV. CDR3 length: 15 residues. This CDR3 reads CTSSLGLAAGGEQFF. CDR3 nucleotides: TGTACCAGCAGCTTAGGTTTGGCCGCAGGGGGGGAGCAGTTCTTC.

Note on this clonotype: At one end the junction does not follow the germline gene, possibly because of a read error. V gene TRBV9 combines with J gene TRBJ2-1; 7 nucleotides agree with TRBD2. This CDR3 is built from 14 residues. CDR1 SGDLS and CDR2 YYNGEE come from the germline V gene. The CDR3 loop reads CTSSTGLVNAEQFF. Here the CDR3 DNA reads TGTACCAGCAGCACCGGACTAGTTAATGCGGAGCAGTTCTTC.

Many counts were recorded for this clonotype. The chain recombines TRBV7-2 with TRBJ2-5; D possibly corresponds to TRBD2 (5 bases). The CDR3 runs to 15 residues. Germline loops: CDR1 SGHTA, CDR2 FQGNSA. V was shortened by 4 bases and J by 1 base, with 13 bases between the two germline ends. DNA for the CDR3: TGTGCCAGCAGCTACGGCGGGCAATTCCAAGAGACCCAGTACTTC. Amino acids: CASSYGGQFQETQYF. The full variable domain, in which reference TRBV7-2 and TRBJ2-5 provide the parts outside the CDR3, is GAGVSQSPSNKVTEKGKDVELRCDPISGHTALYWYRQSLGQGLEFLIYFQGNSAPDKSGLPSDRFSAERTGGSVSTLTIQRTQQEDSAVYLCASSYGGQFQETQYFGPGTRLLVL.

The chain links TRBV29-1 to TRBJ1-4, with 7 bases fitting TRBD1. The trim removed 6 bases at V and 3 bases at J, leaving 1 base unmatched. Germline-derived CDR1 and CDR2 are SQVTM and ANQGSEA. The CDR3 is 12 residues long. As DNA, the CDR3 is TGCAGCGTAGGGACAGCTAATGAAAAACTGTTTTTT. It codes for CSVGTANEKLFF.

The chain links TRBV12-3 or TRBV12-4 to TRBJ1-2; D is ambiguous. The V gene lost 5 bases and the J gene lost 8 bases, with 15 bases spanning the gap. There are 13 residues in the CDR3. The CDR3 DNA follows: TGTGCCAGCAGTCCTCGTACAGAATTCGGCTACACCTTC. Encoded protein: CASSPRTEFGYTF.

The V gene is TRBV6-5, the J gene TRBJ1-6; D unresolved. Germline loops: CDR1 MNHEY, CDR2 SVGAGI. This CDR3 spans 13 amino acids. The V end lost 6 bases, the J end lost 8 bases, and 11 bases lay between the germline ends. The CDR3: CASSPQHYSPLHF. The CDR3 bases are TGTGCCAGCAGCCCCCAACACTATTCACCCCTCCACTTT.

This clonotype was seen a handful of times. The junction does not match germline at one end; this may be a read error. The chain recombines TRBV7-2 with TRBJ2-2; maybe TRBD2 (5 bases). Germline V CDR1 and CDR2: SGHTA, FQGNSA. The CDR3 is 13 residues long. The CDR3 DNA sequence: TGTGCCAGCAGCTTCGGACTGTCCGGGGAGCTGCTTTTT. It specifies CASSFGLSGELLF.

This clonotype was counted only a few times. The CDR3 DNA reads TGCAGTGTTAACTTACCCGCTGCAGATACGCAGTATTTT. Its translation: CSVNLPAADTQYF. This chain uses TRBV20-1 with TRBJ2-3; D remains unclear. The CDR3 consists of 13 residues. Trimming took off 7 bases at V and 4 bases at J, with 15 bases between the two ends. Per germline, CDR1 DFQATT and CDR2 SNEGSKA (reference sequence).

There are a few counts of this clonotype. The rearrangement uses TRBV20-1 and TRBJ1-4; TRBD1 is a possible D gene (5 bases). V was trimmed by 3 bases and J by 3 bases, leaving 8 bases between them. The CDR3 is made up of 13 amino acids. Per the germline V gene, CDR1 is DFQATT and CDR2 is SNEGSKA (reference sequence). The CDR3 DNA is TGCAGTGCTAGTGGGGGAGCTAATGAAAAACTGTTTTTT. Translating gives CSASGGANEKLFF.

This chain joins TRBV5-1 and TRBJ1-5, with 9 bases fitting TRBD1. The germline V gene encodes CDR1 SGHRS and CDR2 YFSETQ. The CDR3 is made up of 15 amino acids. Losses at the gene ends were 4 bases for V and 0 bases for J; bases not matched to a gene: 2. The DNA of the CDR3 is TGCGCCAGCAGCGAGGGACAGGGTAGCAATCAGCCCCAGCATTTT. Protein: CASSEGQGSNQPQHF.